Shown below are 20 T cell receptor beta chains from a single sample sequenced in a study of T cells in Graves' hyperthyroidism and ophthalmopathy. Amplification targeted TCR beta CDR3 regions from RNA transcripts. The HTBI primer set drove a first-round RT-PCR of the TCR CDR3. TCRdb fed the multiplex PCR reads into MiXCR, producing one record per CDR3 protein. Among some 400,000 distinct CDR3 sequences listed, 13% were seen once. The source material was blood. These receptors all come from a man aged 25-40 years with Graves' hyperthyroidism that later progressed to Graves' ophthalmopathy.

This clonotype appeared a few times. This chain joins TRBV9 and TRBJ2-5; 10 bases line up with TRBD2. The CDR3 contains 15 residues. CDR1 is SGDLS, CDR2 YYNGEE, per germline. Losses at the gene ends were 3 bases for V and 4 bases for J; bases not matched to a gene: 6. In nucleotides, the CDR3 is TGTGCCAGCAGCGAGCGGGGGGGAACTCGAGAGACCCAGTACTTC. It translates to CASSERGGTRETQYF.

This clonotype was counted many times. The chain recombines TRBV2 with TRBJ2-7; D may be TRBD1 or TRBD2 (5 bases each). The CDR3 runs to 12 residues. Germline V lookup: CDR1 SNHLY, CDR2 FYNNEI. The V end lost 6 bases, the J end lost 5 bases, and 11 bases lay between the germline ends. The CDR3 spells CASRKGRDEQYF. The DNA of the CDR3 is TGTGCCAGCAGAAAGGGGCGGGACGAGCAGTACTTC.

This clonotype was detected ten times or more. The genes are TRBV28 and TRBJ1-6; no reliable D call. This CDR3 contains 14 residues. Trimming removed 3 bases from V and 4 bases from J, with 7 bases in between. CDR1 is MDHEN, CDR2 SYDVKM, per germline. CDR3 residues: CASSFVDYNSPLHF. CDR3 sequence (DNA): TGTGCCAGCAGTTTTGTTGATTATAATTCACCCCTCCACTTT.

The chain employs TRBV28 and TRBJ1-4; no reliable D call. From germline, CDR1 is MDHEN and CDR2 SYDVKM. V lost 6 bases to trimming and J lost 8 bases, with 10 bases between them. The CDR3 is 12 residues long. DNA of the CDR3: TGTGCCAGCAGCCCAGGACGGGAAAAACTGTTTTTT. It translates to CASSPGREKLFF.

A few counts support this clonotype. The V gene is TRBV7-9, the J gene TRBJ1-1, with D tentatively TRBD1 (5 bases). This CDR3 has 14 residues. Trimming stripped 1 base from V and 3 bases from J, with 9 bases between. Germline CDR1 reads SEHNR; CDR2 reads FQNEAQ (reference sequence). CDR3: CASSLEAGHTEAFF. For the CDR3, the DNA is TGTGCCAGCAGCTTAGAGGCGGGACACACTGAAGCTTTCTTT.

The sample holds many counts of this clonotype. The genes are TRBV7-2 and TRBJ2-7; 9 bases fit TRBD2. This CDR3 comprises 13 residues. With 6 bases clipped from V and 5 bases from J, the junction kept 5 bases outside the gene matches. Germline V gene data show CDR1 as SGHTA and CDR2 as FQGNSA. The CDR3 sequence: CASRPSGGNEQYF. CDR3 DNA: TGTGCCAGCAGACCAAGCGGGGGGAACGAGCAGTACTTC.

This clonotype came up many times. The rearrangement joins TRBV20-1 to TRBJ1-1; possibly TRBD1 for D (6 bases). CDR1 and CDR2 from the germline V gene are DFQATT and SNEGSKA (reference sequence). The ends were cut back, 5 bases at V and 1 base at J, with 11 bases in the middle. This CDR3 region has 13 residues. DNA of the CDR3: TGCAGTGCTTACAGGGTACCGAACACTGAAGCTTTCTTT. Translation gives CSAYRVPNTEAFF.

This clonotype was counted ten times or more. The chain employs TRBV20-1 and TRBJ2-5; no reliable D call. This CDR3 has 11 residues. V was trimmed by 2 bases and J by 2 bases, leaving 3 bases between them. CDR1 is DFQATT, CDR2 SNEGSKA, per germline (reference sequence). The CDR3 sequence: CSARPQETQYF. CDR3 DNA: TGCAGTGCTAGACCGCAAGAGACCCAGTACTTC.

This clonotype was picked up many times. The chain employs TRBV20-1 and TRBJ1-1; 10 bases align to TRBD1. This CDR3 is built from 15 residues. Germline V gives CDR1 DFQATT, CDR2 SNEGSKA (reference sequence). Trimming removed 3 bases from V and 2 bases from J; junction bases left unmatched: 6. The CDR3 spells CSARRQGAVNTEAFF. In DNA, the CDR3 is TGCAGTGCTAGGCGACAGGGGGCAGTTAACACTGAAGCTTTCTTT.

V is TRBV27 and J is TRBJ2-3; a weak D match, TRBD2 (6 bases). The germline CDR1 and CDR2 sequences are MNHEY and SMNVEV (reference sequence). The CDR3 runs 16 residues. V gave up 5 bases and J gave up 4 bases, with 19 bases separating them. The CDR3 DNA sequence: TGTGCCAGCAGTCCACTGACTAGTTGGAACGCAGATACGCAGTATTTT. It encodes CASSPLTSWNADTQYF.

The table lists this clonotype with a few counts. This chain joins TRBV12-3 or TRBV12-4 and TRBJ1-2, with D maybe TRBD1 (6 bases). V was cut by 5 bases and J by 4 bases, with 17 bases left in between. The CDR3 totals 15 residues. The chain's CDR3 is CASSGEDRLIYGYTF. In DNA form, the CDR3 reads TGTGCCAGCAGTGGGGAAGACAGGCTAATCTATGGCTACACCTTC.

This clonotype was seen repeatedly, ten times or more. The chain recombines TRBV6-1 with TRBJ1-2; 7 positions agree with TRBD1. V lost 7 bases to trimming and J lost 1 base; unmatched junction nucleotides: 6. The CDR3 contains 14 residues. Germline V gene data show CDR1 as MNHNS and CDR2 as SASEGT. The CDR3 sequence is CASINRGRNYGYTF. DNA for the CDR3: TGTGCCAGCATCAACAGGGGACGTAACTATGGCTACACCTTC.

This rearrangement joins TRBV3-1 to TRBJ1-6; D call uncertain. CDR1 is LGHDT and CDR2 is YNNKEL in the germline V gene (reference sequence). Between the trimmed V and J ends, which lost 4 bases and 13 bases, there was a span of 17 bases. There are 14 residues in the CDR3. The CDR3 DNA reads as TGTGCCAGCAGCCTTGAGGGTATTTGGGTTCCCCTCCACTTT. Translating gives CASSLEGIWVPLHF.

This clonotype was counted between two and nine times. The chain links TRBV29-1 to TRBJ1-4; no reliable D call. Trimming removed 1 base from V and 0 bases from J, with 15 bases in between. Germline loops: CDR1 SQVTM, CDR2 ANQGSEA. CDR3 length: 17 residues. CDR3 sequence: CSVEVEAKTTTNEKLFF. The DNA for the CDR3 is TGCAGCGTTGAAGTCGAAGCCAAGACCACAACTAATGAAAAACTGTTTTTT.

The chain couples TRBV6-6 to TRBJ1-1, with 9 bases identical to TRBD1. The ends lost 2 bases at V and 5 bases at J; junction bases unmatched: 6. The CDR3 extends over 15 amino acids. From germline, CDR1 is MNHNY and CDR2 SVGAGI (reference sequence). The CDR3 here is CASSYGTGIGTEAFF. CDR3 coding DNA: TGTGCCAGCAGTTACGGGACAGGGATAGGAACTGAAGCTTTCTTT.

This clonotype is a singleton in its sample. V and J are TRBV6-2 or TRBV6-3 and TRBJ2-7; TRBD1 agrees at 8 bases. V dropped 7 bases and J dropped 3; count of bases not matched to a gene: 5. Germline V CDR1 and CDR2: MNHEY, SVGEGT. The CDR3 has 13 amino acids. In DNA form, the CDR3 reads TGTGCCAGCAACATCGGACAGGGCTACGAGCAGTACTTC. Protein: CASNIGQGYEQYF.

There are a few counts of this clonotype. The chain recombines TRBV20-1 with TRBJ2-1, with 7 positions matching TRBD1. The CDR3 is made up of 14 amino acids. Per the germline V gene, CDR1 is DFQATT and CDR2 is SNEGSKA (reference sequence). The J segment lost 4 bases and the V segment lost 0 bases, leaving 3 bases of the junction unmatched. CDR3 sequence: CSARDPRGYNEQFF. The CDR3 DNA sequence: TGCAGTGCTAGAGATCCCAGGGGGTACAATGAGCAGTTCTTC.

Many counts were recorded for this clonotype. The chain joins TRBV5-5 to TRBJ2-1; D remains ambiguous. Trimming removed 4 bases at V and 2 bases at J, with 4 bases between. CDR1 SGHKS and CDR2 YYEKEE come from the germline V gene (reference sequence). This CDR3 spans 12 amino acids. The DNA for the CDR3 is TGTGCCAGCAGCCTACCCTACAATGAGCAGTTCTTC. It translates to CASSLPYNEQFF.

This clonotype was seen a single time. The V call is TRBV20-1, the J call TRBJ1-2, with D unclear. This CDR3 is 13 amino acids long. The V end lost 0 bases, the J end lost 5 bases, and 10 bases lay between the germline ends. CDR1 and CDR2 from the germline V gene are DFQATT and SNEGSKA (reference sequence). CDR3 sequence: CSARDGPAYGYTF. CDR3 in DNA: TGCAGTGCTAGAGATGGCCCCGCTTATGGCTACACCTTC.

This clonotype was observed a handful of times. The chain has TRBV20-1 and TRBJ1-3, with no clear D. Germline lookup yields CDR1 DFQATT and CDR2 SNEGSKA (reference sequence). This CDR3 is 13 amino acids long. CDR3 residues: CPGWVYTGNTIYF. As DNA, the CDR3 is TGCCCAGGCTGGGTTTATACTGGAAACACCATATATTTT.